This T cell receptor beta chain was obtained from a study of T cells in Graves' hyperthyroidism and ophthalmopathy. The study's findings and limits: From stable hyperthyroidism, ophthalmopathy was separated by a 13 V-J model.

Amplified regions were TCR beta CDR3 sequences from RNA transcripts. First-round RT-PCR targeting the TCR CDR3 was performed with the HTBI primer set. One entry per CDR3 protein results from TCRdb running MiXCR on the multiplex PCR reads. The table records some 360,000 distinct CDR3 sequences, roughly 13% of them present only once. This clonotype has a handful of counts. Its antigen is still unknown. The CDR3 contains 17 residues. Germline V gene lookup returns CDR1 ENHRY and CDR2 SYGVKD. Losses at the gene ends were 8 bases for V and 0 bases for J; bases not matched to a gene: 10. V gene TRBV10-3 combines with J gene TRBJ1-3; TRBD1 agrees at 10 bases. This sequence originates from a woman aged 60-75 years with Graves' hyperthyroidism. Sequencing was carried out using blood. CDR3 DNA sequence: TGTGCCATCGGGGCCCGGGACAGGGGAAGCTCTGGAAACACCATATATTTT. This gives the protein CAIGARDRGSSGNTIYF.